This T cell receptor beta chain came from a study of Graves' ophthalmopathy and Graves' hyperthyroidism listed by TCRdb under 2018. With regard to the full study: Peripheral blood was collected at initial diagnosis, before any treatment. The independent validation cohort included under 20 hyperthyroidism patients plus 17 patients who later progressed from hyperthyroidism to ophthalmopathy. TCR beta repertoire signatures were used to distinguish Graves' ophthalmopathy from Graves' hyperthyroidism and to predict progression to ophthalmopathy. In total, 135 blood samples were TCR-sequenced: some 43 ophthalmopathy, some 75 hyperthyroidism and around 17 hyperthyroidism-to-ophthalmopathy patients. In roughly 6 hyperthyroidism patients, the T-cell repertoires found in thyroid tissue were compared with those found in blood. To explore V-J signatures that separate ophthalmopathy from hyperthyroidism, a discovery set of 95 to 100 patients was enrolled, consisting of 43 with ophthalmopathy and under 65 with stable hyperthyroidism. Following sampling, methimazole starting at 30 mg daily was administered to hyperthyroidism patients, and high-dose intravenous methylprednisolone was administered to ophthalmopathy patients.

From the germline V gene (reference sequence), CDR1 is LNHNV and CDR2 is YYDKDF. The CDR3 length is 8 residues, termini included. For repertoire sequencing, TCR beta CDR3 regions were amplified from RNA transcripts. HTBI primers and the Qiagen OneStep RT-PCR kit were used in a first-round RT-PCR, which was followed by a second-round multiplex PCR, size selection and purification. Sequencing of the libraries was carried out on an Illumina HiSeq2000 in paired-end mode with 100 bp reads. The study's own analysis went as follows. SOAPnuke was used for read processing, and reads with adapters, uncalled bases, a mean Phred below 15, or no exact constant-primer or identifier match were discarded. COPE v1.2.5 was used to merge the high-quality paired reads. Unique nucleotide sequences were defined as clonotypes and aligned to IMGT TRB V, D and J references using MiTCR v1.1. Only V-J combinations with frequency above 0.0001 were analysed, covering 99.2% of repertoires. A TCR clonal expansion and chaos score per V-J combination was defined as the ratio of F50 clonal expansion to chaos observed in the TCRdist matrix. Welch's t-statistics and random forest were used to reduce the features to about 14 V-J combinations, which were then used as input to a naive Bayes classifier. Thyroid-blood repertoire similarity was quantified with the Morisita-Horn index. TCRdb reran the public reads through fastp at Q25 and MiXCR, keeping productive beta chains. Identical CDR3 proteins give one entry, which carries the most common genes and DNA. TCRdb's processing, not the study's, gives the V and J calls here. This sample lists 200,000 to 300,000 distinct CDR3 sequences; 40% to 50% were detected once. Approximately 51% of the sample goes to the ten largest clones.

Broader findings and caveats from the paper: In validation, the model predicted ophthalmopathy progression with about 64% sensitivity and roughly 72% specificity; some 13 predicted patients were CT-confirmed with GO in a median of 6.5 months. No statistical method was used to set the sample size in advance, and the investigators knew which group each participant was assigned to. In cross-validation, the 13-signature model distinguished ophthalmopathy from stable hyperthyroidism with about 90% sensitivity and over 81% specificity, while in the test set the corresponding values were roughly 80% and 75%. Most expanded thyroid clonotypes with a frequency above 0.001 also appeared in blood, which suggests that blood repertoires may reflect the immune response in the thyroid.

Ophthalmopathy patients had moderately to severely active disease, Clinical Activity Score of at least 3, NOSPECS grade of at least 4, and disease duration under 3 months. Anyone with other autoimmune diseases, uncontrolled infections, pregnancy or lactation was excluded from the study. Clinical symptoms, serum thyroxine, TRAb, thyroid ultrasound and orbital computed tomography were used for diagnosis. Using Ficoll-Paque density gradient centrifugation, PBMCs were isolated from roughly 9.2 ml of fresh peripheral blood. Total RNA was extracted with Trizol reagent and quality-checked on an Agilent 2100 Bioanalyzer. About this clonotype: It lacks a known antigen. Lacking the conserved final phenylalanine or tryptophan, this CDR3 likely reflects a read error. No DNA is shown, since the ends of the CDR3 on it are uncertain; the CDR3 is the one TCRdb lists.

The rearranged segments are TRBV15 and TRBJ2-7; TRBD1 reflects the table's D call only, with no check against the DNA. The sequence came from an adult man with Graves' ophthalmopathy. Specimen: peripheral blood. The CDR3 has the sequence CATSRPGQ.